The source of this T cell receptor beta chain is a study of blood T cells in healthy people across ages. In each sample, at least 6 million PBMCs were isolated. The V and J ends lost 3 bases and 1 base, in that order; junction bases with no gene match: 6. The CDR3 loop spans 16 amino acids. Germline V gene data show CDR1 as LGHDT and CDR2 as YNNKEL (reference sequence). It was with a sample-barcoded 5' primer and a J-beta primer mix that a second PCR of about 7 to 12 cycles was run. TCRdb independently ran MiXCR on the 5' RACE reads; one entry per CDR3 protein. The sample lists hundreds of thousands of distinct CDR3 sequences, about 25% seen once, with more than 8.5% in the top ten. This clonotype appeared a few times. These data were also filed under a second study, of T cells of mothers and their children. That paper notes: Every mother supplied over 8 million TCR beta CDR3 reads and every child about 3 million.

The sequence came from a boy aged 5-17 years in good health. V usage is TRBV3-1 and J usage is TRBJ2-3, with 8 bases aligning to TRBD2. The specimen sequenced was blood. The CDR3 sequence: CASSHTGAGGTDTQYF. In DNA, the CDR3 is TGTGCCAGCAGCCACACTGGAGCGGGAGGCACAGATACGCAGTATTTT.